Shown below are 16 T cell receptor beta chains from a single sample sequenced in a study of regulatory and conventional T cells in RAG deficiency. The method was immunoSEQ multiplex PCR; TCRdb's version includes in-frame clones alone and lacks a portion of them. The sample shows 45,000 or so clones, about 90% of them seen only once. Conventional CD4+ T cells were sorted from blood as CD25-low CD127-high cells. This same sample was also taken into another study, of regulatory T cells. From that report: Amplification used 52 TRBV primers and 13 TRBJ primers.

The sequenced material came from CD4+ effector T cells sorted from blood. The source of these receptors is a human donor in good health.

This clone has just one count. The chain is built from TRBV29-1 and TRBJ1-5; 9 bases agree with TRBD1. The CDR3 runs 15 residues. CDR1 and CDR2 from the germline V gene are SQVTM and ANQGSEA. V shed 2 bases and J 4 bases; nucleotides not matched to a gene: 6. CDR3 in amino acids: CSVEYPGQGNQPQHF. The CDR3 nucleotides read TGCAGCGTTGAATACCCGGGACAGGGAAATCAGCCCCAGCATTTT.

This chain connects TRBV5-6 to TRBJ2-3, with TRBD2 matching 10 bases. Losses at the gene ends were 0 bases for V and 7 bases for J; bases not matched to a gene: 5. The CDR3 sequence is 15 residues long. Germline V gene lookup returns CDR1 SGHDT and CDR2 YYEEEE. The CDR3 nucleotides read TGTGCCAGCAGCTTGGTAGCGGGAGGTCGAAATACGCAGTATTTT. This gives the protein CASSLVAGGRNTQYF.

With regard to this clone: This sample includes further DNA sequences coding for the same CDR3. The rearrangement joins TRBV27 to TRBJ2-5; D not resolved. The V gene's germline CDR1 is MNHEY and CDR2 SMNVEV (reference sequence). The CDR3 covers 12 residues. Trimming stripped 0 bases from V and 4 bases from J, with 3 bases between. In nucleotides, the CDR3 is TGTGCCAGCAGTTTATCGGGAGAGACCCAGTACTTC. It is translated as CASSLSGETQYF.

DNA for the CDR3: TGTGCCAGCTCACACAAGAACACTGAAGCTTTCTTT. Protein sequence: CASSHKNTEAFF. The V and J genes are TRBV18 and TRBJ1-1; D remains ambiguous. CDR1 and CDR2 from the germline V gene are KGHSH and LQKENI. The germline V and J ends were trimmed by 4 bases and 1 base, with 4 bases remaining between them. This CDR3 spans 12 amino acids.

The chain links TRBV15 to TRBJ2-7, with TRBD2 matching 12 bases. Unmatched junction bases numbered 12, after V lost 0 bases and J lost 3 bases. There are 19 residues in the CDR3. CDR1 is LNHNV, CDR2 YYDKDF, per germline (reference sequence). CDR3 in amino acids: CATSRDLGLAGPRSYEQYF. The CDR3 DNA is TGTGCCACCAGCAGAGATCTAGGACTAGCGGGGCCGAGAAGCTACGAGCAGTACTTC.

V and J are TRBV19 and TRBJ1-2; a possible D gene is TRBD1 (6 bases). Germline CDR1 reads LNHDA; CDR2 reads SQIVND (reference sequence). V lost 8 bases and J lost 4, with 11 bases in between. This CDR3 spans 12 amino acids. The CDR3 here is CASHQGSYGYTF. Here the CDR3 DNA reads TGTGCCAGTCACCAGGGGAGCTATGGCTACACCTTC.

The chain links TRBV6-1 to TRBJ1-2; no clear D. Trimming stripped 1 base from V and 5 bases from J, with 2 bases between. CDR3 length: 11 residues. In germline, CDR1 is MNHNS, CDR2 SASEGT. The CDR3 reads CASSEGYGYTF. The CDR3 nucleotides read TGTGCCAGCAGTGAAGGGTATGGCTACACCTTC.

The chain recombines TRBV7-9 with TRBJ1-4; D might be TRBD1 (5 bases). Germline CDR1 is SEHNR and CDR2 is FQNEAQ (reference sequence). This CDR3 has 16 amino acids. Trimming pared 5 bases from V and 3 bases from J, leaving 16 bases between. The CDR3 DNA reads TGTGCCAGCAGCCCGGATCGAGCGGGACCTAATGAAAAACTGTTTTTT. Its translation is CASSPDRAGPNEKLFF. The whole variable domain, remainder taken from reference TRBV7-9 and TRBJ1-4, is DTGVSQNPRHKITKRGQNVTFRCDPISEHNRLYWYRQTLGQGPEFLTYFQNEAQLEKSRLLSDRFSAERPKGSFSTLEIQRTEQGDSAMYLCASSPDRAGPNEKLFFGSGTQLSVL.

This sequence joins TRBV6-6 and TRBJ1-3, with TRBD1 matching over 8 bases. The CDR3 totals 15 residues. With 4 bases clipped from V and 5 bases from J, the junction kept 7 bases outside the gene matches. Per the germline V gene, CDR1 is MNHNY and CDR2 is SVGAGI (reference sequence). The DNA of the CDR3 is TGTGCCAGCAGTTCAGGGGGCGGAATTCGAAACACCATATATTTT. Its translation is CASSSGGGIRNTIYF.

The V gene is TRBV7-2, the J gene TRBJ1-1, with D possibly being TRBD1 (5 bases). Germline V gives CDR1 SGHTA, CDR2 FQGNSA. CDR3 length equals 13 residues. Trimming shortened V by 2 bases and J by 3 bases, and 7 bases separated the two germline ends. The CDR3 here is CASSLMGDTEAFF. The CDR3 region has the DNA TGTGCCAGCAGCTTAATGGGGGACACTGAAGCTTTCTTT.

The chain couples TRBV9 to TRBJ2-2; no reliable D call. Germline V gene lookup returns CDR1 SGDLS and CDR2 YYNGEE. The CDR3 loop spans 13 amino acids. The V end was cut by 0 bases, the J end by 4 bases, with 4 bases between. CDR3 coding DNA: TGTGCCAGCAGCGTAGAACCCACCGGGGAGCTGTTTTTT. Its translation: CASSVEPTGELFF.

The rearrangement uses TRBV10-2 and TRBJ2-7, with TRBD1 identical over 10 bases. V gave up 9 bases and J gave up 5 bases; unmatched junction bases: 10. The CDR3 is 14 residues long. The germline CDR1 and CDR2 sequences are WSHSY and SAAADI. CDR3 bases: TGCGCCAGGAGCAGACAGGGGGCGCTTAACGAGCAGTACTTC. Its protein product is CARSRQGALNEQYF.

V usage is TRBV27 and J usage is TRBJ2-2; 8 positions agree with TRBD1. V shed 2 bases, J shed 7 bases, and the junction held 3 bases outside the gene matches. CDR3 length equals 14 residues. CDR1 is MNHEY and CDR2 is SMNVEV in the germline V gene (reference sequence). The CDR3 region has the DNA TGTGCCAGCAGTTTAGGACAGGGTGTCGGGGAGCTGTTTTTT. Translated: CASSLGQGVGELFF.

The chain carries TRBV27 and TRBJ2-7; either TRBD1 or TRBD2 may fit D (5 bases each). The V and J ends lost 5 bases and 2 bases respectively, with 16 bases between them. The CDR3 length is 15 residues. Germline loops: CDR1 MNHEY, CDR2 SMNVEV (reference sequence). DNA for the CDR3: TGTGCCAGCAGTCCGAGCGGAGTGGGGCCCTACGAGCAGTACTTC. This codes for CASSPSGVGPYEQYF.

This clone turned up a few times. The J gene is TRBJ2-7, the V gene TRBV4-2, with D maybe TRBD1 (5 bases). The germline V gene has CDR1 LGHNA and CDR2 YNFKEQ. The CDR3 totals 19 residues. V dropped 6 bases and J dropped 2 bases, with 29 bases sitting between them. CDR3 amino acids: CASRLLPGRSSQVTYEQYF. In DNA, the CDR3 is TGTGCCAGCAGACTACTACCAGGGCGGAGTAGTCAAGTAACCTACGAGCAGTACTTC.

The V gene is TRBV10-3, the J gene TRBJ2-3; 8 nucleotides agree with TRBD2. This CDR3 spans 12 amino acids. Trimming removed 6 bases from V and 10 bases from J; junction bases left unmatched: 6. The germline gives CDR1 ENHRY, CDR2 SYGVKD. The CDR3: CAIRPAGAPQYF. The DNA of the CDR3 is TGTGCCATCAGGCCAGCGGGGGCTCCGCAGTATTTT.